These 9 T cell receptor beta chains share one sample of origin, sequenced in a study of T-cell reconstitution after alpha-beta-depleted transplantation in children. Unique molecular identifiers were built into the TCRbeta library. TCRdb fed the PCR reads into MiXCR, producing one record per CDR3 protein. This table holds a few hundred thousand distinct CDR3 sequences, about a tenth found once. Sample: PBMCs from the stem cell graft donor, taken from the stem cell graft. All receptors come from a human donor who donated a stem cell graft to a child with acute lymphoblastic leukemia.

This rearrangement joins TRBV29-1 to TRBJ2-3; D is unresolved. Germline V CDR1 and CDR2: SQVTM, ANQGSEA. Trimming removed 8 bases from V and 1 base from J, with 10 bases in between. This CDR3 has 12 residues. The CDR3 DNA reads TGCAGCCACGAGCTAGGCACAGATACGCAGTATTTT. This codes for CSHELGTDTQYF.

This clonotype was observed a handful of times. One end of the junction fails to match germline, which may point to a read error. The chain is built from TRBV10-3 and TRBJ2-1; 7 positions agree with TRBD2. CDR1 ENHRY and CDR2 SYGVKD come from the germline V gene. The CDR3 runs 16 residues. CDR3 loop: CAISESGGGSYNEQFF. CDR3 nucleotide sequence: TGTGCCATCAGCGAGTCTGGCGGGGGCTCCTACAATGAGCAGTTCTTC.

The chain has TRBV6-5 and TRBJ1-5, with 11 bases matching TRBD1. There are 16 residues in the CDR3. Germline V CDR1 and CDR2: MNHEY, SVGAGI. V shed 0 bases and J 5 bases; nucleotides not matched to a gene: 3. CDR3 region: CASSYSGQGGHQPQHF. The CDR3 DNA sequence: TGTGCCAGCAGTTACTCGGGACAGGGGGGACATCAGCCCCAGCATTTT.

This chain connects TRBV2 to TRBJ2-7; D remains ambiguous. The ends were cut back, 3 bases at V and 2 bases at J, with 11 bases in the middle. Germline V CDR1 and CDR2: SNHLY, FYNNEI. This CDR3 is 14 amino acids long. CDR3 region: CASSDGPITYEQYF. CDR3 in DNA: TGTGCCAGCAGTGACGGCCCCATAACCTACGAGCAGTACTTC.

In regard to this clonotype: With a much larger clone just one base away, this may be a read error. This sequence joins TRBV4-2 and TRBJ2-3, with D perhaps given as TRBD1 or TRBD2 (5 bases each). Trimming took off 4 bases at V and 2 bases at J, with 16 bases between the two ends. Looked up from germline, CDR1 is LGHNA and CDR2 is YNFKEQ. This CDR3 is built from 16 residues. DNA of the CDR3: TGTGCCAGCAGCCTTCCGGGACGGACTCTCACAGATACGCAGTATTTT. As protein: CASSLPGRTLTDTQYF.

This clonotype was seen many times. The genes are TRBV4-3 and TRBJ2-2; 7 bases line up with TRBD2. There are 16 residues in the CDR3. J lost 6 bases, V lost 0 bases, and 7 bases had no gene match. Germline assignment: CDR1 LGHNA and CDR2 YSLEER. DNA for the CDR3: TGCGCCAGCAGCCAAGAGTTTGGGAGGGGTGCCGGGGAGCTGTTTTTT. This codes for CASSQEFGRGAGELFF.

The chain links TRBV4-3 to TRBJ2-1; 7 nucleotides agree with TRBD1. The V and J ends lost 2 bases and 2 bases, in that order; junction bases with no gene match: 6. The CDR3 contains 16 residues. Germline V CDR1 and CDR2: LGHNA, YSLEER. Here the CDR3 DNA reads TGCGCCAGCAGCCAAAATACAGGGGTTGCCTACAATGAGCAGTTCTTC. It is translated as CASSQNTGVAYNEQFF.

Worth noting for this clonotype: A much larger clone lies one base from this, so it may be a read error. The chain links TRBV2 to TRBJ2-7; 8 bases map to TRBD1. This CDR3 is built from 17 residues. With 6 bases clipped from V and 3 bases from J, the junction kept 16 bases outside the gene matches. CDR1 and CDR2 (germline): SNHLY, FYNNEI. CDR3 bases: TGTGCCAGCAGCCCTCTGACATCTTGGACAGGGCACTACGAGCAGTACTTC. This sequence encodes CASSPLTSWTGHYEQYF.

The chain combines TRBV10-3 with TRBJ2-1; D is possibly TRBD2 (5 bases). V was pared by 3 bases and J by 4 bases, with 13 bases between. The CDR3 loop spans 15 amino acids. Germline-derived CDR1 and CDR2 are ENHRY and SYGVKD. DNA for the CDR3: TGTGCCATCAGTGACACGAGGGTCCTGTACAATGAGCAGTTCTTC. This codes for CAISDTRVLYNEQFF.